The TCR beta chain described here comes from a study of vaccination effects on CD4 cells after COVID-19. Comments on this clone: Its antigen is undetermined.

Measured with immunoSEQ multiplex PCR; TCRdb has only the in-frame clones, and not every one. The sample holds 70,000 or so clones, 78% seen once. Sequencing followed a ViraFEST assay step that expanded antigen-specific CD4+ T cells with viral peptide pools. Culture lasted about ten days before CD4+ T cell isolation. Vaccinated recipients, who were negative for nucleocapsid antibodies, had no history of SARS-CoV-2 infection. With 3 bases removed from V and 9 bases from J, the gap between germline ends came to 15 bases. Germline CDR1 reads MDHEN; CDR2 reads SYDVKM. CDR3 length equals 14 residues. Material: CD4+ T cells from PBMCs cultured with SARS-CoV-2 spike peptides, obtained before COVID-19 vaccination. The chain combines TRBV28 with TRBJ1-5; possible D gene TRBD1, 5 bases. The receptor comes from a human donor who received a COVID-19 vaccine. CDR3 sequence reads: CASSLFRTGAPQHF. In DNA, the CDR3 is TGTGCCAGCAGTTTGTTCCGCACCGGGGCGCCCCAGCATTTT.